This TCR beta chain originates from a study of blood T cell repertoires in COVID-19. Across the whole study: The samples span acute and convalescent COVID-19 from the United States, Italy and Spain. Sources were T cells, B-cell-depleted T cells, or PBMCs; the material itself was cDNA or gDNA.

Per the original methods: Amplification of reference gene primers was used by the study to estimate nucleated cell counts. Generated by immunoSEQ multiplex PCR, the TCRdb table keeps only in-frame clones and is missing some. V and J calls and clone size are as listed in that table; D and trimming were resolved from the DNA. Among under 350,000 clones listed, around 89% were seen once. The CDR3 length is 15 residues. Germline CDR1 reads LGHDT; CDR2 reads YNNKEL (reference sequence). V trimming: 4 bases; J trimming: 10 bases; junction bases outside the gene matches: 12. The sequenced sample was peripheral blood. This clonotype originated in a man aged 40-49 years with acute or convalescent COVID-19. This rearrangement joins TRBV3-1 (or the pseudogene TRBV3-2) to TRBJ2-1; 8 bases map to TRBD1. The CDR3 sequence is CASSPLTGAAGEQFF. The CDR3 nucleotides are TGTGCCAGCAGCCCGCTGACAGGGGCAGCAGGCGAGCAGTTCTTC.